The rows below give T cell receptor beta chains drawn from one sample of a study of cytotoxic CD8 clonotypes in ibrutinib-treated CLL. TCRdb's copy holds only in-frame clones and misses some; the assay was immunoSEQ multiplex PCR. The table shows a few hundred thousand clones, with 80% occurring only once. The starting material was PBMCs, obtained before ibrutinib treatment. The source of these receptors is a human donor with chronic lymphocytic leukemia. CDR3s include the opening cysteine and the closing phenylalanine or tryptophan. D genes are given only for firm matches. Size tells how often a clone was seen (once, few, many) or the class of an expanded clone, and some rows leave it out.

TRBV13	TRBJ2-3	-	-	CASSLVPDTQYF	TGTGCCAGCAGCTTAGTACCGGATACGCAGTATTTT
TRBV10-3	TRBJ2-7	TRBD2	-	CAIKAGGLTYEQYF	TGTGCCATCAAGGCGGGAGGGTTAACCTACGAGCAGTACTTC
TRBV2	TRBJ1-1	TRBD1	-	CASGTGANTEAFF	TGTGCCAGCGGAACAGGGGCGAACACTGAAGCTTTCTTT
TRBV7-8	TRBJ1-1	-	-	CASSLFTTPGTEAFF	TGTGCCAGCAGCTTATTTACCACCCCGGGGACTGAAGCTTTCTTT
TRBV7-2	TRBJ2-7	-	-	CASSPSTYEQYF	TGTGCCAGCAGTCCTAGCACCTACGAGCAGTACTTC
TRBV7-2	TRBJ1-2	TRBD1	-	CASSPGTGPGYGYTF	TGTGCCAGCAGCCCCGGGACAGGGCCGGGCTATGGCTACACCTTC
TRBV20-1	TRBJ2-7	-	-	CSAPWGEQYF	TGCAGTGCGCCCTGGGGCGAGCAGTACTTC
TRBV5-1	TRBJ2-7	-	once	CASSLTKSYEQYF	TGCGCCAGCAGCTTGACGAAGTCCTACGAGCAGTACTTC
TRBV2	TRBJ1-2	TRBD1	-	CASSGDRDYGYTF	TGTGCCAGCAGTGGGGACAGGGACTATGGCTACACCTTC
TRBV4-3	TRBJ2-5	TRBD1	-	CASSPASGTGFFETQYF	TGCGCCAGCAGCCCCGCCTCCGGGACAGGGTTTTTTGAGACCCAGTACTTC
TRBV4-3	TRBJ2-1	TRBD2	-	CASSQGLAGAEQFF	TGCGCCAGCAGCCAGGGACTAGCGGGAGCTGAGCAGTTCTTC
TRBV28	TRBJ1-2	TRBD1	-	CASSPRPGTGDYGYTF	TGTGCCAGCAGTCCCCGACCTGGGACAGGGGACTATGGCTACACCTTC
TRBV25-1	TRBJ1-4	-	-	CASRGLDPNEKLFF	TGTGCCAGCAGGGGATTGGACCCTAATGAAAAACTGTTTTTT
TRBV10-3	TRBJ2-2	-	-	CAISVRGGSSNTGELFF	TGTGCCATCAGTGTCCGTGGGGGATCTTCGAACACCGGGGAGCTGTTTTTT
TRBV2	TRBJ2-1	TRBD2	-	CASIPGTSGYNEQFF	TGTGCCAGCATCCCCGGGACTAGCGGATACAATGAGCAGTTCTTC
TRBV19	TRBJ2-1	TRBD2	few	CASSILTTSGINNEQFF	TGTGCCAGTAGTATTCTTACCACTAGCGGGATTAACAATGAGCAGTTCTTC
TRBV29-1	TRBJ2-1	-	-	CSVGRRGGGDNEQFF	TGCAGCGTTGGACGCCGTGGGGGCGGGGACAATGAGCAGTTCTTC
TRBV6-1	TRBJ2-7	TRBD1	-	CASSGTGVAALSYEQYF	TGTGCCAGCAGTGGGACAGGGGTTGCCGCACTCTCCTACGAGCAGTACTTC
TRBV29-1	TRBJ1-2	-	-	CSVSQGLDYGYTF	TGCAGCGTCTCACAGGGTCTGGACTATGGCTACACCTTC
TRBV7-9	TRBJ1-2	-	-	CASSLQGRSYGYTF	TGTGCCAGCAGCCTACAGGGTCGTAGCTATGGCTACACCTTC
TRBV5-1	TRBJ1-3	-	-	CASSLENPGNTIYF	TGCGCCAGCAGCTTGGAAAACCCTGGAAACACCATATATTTT
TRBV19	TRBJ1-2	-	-	CASSMGHLNYGYTF	TGTGCCAGTAGTATGGGACACCTTAACTATGGCTACACCTTC
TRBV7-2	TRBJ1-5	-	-	CASSPRQDRQPQHF	TGTGCCAGCAGTCCGCGACAGGATAGGCAGCCCCAGCATTTT
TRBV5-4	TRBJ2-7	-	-	CASSFLAATGEQYF	TGTGCCAGCAGCTTCTTGGCAGCGACGGGCGAGCAGTACTTC
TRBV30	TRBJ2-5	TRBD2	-	CAWSLGGQETQYF	TGTGCCTGGAGTTTGGGGGGGCAAGAGACCCAGTACTTC
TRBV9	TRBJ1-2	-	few	CASRDSRYGYTF	TGTGCCAGCAGGGACAGCCGCTATGGCTACACCTTC
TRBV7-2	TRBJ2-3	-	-	CASSLGGTVSYTQYF	TGTGCCAGCAGCTTAGGGGGGACGGTTTCGTATACGCAGTATTTT
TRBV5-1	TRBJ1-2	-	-	CASSLASVNYGYTF	TGCGCCAGCAGCTTGGCCTCAGTTAACTATGGCTACACCTTC
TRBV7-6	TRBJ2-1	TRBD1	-	CASSSWGQGIYNEQFF	TGTGCCAGCAGCTCCTGGGGACAGGGAATCTACAATGAGCAGTTCTTC
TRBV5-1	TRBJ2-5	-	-	CASSPGSLRETQYF	TGCGCCAGCAGCCCTGGGAGTCTCCGAGAGACCCAGTACTTC
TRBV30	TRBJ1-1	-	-	CAWSAGPKLGAFF	TGTGCCTGGAGTGCCGGTCCGAAACTTGGAGCTTTCTTT
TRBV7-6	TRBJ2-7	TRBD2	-	CASSARLAGGDEQYF	TGTGCCAGCAGCGCTAGACTAGCGGGAGGGGACGAGCAGTACTTC
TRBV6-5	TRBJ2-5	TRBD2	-	CASSTGLAVLETQYF	TGTGCCAGCAGTACGGGACTAGCGGTGCTGGAGACCCAGTACTTC
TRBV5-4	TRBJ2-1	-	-	CASSLARDLQFF	TGTGCCAGCAGCTTGGCGAGGGATCTGCAGTTCTTC
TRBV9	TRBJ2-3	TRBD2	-	CASSVFLSPSGRDGDTQYF	TGTGCCAGCAGCGTATTCCTTTCCCCTAGCGGGAGAGATGGAGATACGCAGTATTTT
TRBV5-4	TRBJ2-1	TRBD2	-	CASSMQLAGGKIYNEQFF	TGTGCCAGCAGCATGCAACTAGCGGGAGGTAAAATCTACAATGAGCAGTTCTTC
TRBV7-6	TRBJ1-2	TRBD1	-	CASSPDRVAGYTF	TGTGCCAGCAGCCCGGACAGGGTGGCTGGCTACACCTTC
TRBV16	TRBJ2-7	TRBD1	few	CASSQLGGQGSLKQYF	TGTGCCAGCAGCCAATTAGGGGGACAGGGCTCTCTGAAGCAGTACTTC
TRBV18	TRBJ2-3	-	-	CASSPPGLAGTSNTQYF	TGTGCCAGCTCACCACCTGGTCTGGCGGGTACGTCAAATACGCAGTATTTT
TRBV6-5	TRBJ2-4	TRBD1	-	CASSIGTGENIQYF	TGTGCCAGCAGTATCGGGACAGGAGAGAACATTCAGTACTTC
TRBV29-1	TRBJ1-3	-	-	CSVEEPTRTPGNTIYF	TGCAGCGTTGAAGAGCCAACCCGGACACCAGGAAACACCATATATTTT
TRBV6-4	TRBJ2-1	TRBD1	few	CASSDGTGGNEQFF	TGTGCCAGCAGTGACGGGACAGGGGGCAATGAGCAGTTCTTC
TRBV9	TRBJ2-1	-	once	CASSVGRVQNEQFF	TGTGCCAGCAGCGTAGGCAGGGTACAGAATGAGCAGTTCTTC
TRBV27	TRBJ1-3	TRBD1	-	CASRTGGAFGNTIYF	TGTGCCAGCAGAACAGGGGGCGCTTTTGGAAACACCATATATTTT
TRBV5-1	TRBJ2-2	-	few	CASSLGFAGRGELFF	TGCGCCAGCAGCTTGGGTTTTGCAGGTCGAGGGGAGCTGTTTTTT
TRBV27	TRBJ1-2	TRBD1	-	CASSLSVSGTGRAGYTF	TGTGCCAGCAGTTTATCCGTATCCGGGACAGGGAGAGCTGGCTACACCTTC
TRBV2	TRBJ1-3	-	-	CASSRTGNTIYF	TGTGCCAGCAGTCGGACAGGAAACACCATATATTTT
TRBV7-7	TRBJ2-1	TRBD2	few	CASSLAGREYDEQFF	TGTGCCAGCAGCTTAGCCGGGCGGGAGTACGATGAGCAGTTCTTC
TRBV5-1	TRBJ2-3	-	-	CASSFLLASTDTQYF	TGCGCCAGCAGCTTCCTTCTAGCGAGCACAGATACGCAGTATTTT
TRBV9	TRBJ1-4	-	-	CASSPSGGIDTGEKLFF	TGTGCCAGCAGCCCGTCGGGAGGAATCGACACTGGGGAAAAACTGTTTTTT
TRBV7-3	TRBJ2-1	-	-	CASSPTAGTYNEQFF	TGTGCCAGCAGCCCGACGGCAGGGACCTACAATGAGCAGTTCTTC
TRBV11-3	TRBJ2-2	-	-	CASSPGTKTATGELFF	TGTGCCAGCAGCCCCGGGACCAAGACCGCCACCGGGGAGCTGTTTTTT
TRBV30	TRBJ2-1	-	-	CAWMAGSLNEQFF	TGTGCCTGGATGGCAGGAAGTCTCAATGAGCAGTTCTTC